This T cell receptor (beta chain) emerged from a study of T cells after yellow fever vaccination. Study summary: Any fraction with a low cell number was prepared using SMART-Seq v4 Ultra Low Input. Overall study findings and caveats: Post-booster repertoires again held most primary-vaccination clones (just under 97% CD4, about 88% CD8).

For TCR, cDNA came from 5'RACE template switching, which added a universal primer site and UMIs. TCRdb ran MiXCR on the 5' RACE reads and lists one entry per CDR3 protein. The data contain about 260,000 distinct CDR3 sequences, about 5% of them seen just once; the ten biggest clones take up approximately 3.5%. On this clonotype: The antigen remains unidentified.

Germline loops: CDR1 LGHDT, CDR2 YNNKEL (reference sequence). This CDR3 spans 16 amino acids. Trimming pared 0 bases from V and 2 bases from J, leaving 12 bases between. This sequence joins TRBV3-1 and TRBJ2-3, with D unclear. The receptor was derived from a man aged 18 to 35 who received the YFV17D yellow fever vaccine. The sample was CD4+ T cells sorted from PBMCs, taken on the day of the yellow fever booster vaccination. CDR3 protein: CASSQDFTEPTDTQYF. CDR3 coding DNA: TGTGCCAGCAGCCAAGATTTCACCGAGCCCACAGATACGCAGTATTTT.